This TCR beta chain was captured by sequencing in a study of cytomegalovirus exposure and HLA in healthy donors. Study outcomes and limitations: The study recorded 160 or so TCR beta chains that were cytomegalovirus-associated. According to a later analysis, TCR clusters from the first cohort tended to co-occur in the approximately 120 validation repertoires.

TCRdb's table, derived via immunoSEQ multiplex PCR, lists solely in-frame clones and lacks some. Counted here are roughly 73,000 clones, roughly 95% occurring once; the ten biggest clones make up over 3%. As regards this clone: Antigen specificity is unknown.

Germline V lookup: CDR1 KGHSH, CDR2 LQKENI. V was shortened by 0 bases and J by 6 bases, with 9 bases between the two germline ends. The CDR3 spans 14 residues. The TCR comes from a young man in good health and CMV-seronegative. Sequenced sample: PBMCs. The rearrangement links TRBV18 to TRBJ2-1, with D perhaps TRBD1 (6 bases). The CDR3 loop reads CASSPPDSTNEQFF. In DNA form, the CDR3 reads TGTGCCAGCTCACCACCGGACAGCACCAATGAGCAGTTCTTC.